This TCR beta chain was profiled in a study of graft-versus-host responses after intestinal transplantation. The study, taken as a whole, reports: Early post-transplant falls in HvG clones accompanied the peak levels of circulating GvH clones.

J was trimmed by 1 base and V by 7 bases; bases with no gene match: 14. In germline, CDR1 is MDHEN, CDR2 SYDVKM. There are 20 residues in the CDR3. TCRdb's table, derived via immunoSEQ multiplex PCR, lists solely in-frame clones and lacks some. The table includes tens of thousands of clones, over 80% detected once. On this clone: Its antigen is not known.

Sequencing used unstimulated CD8+ T cells sorted from spleen or lymph node cells, obtained before intestinal transplant. This chain joins TRBV28 and TRBJ2-1, with TRBD2 matching 15 bases. The receptor was derived from a human donor who received an intestinal transplant. The CDR3 coding sequence is TGTGCCAGCACCCTATTAGGGGGACTAGCGGGAGGAGGGTCCTACAATGAGCAGTTCTTC. Protein: CASTLLGGLAGGGSYNEQFF.